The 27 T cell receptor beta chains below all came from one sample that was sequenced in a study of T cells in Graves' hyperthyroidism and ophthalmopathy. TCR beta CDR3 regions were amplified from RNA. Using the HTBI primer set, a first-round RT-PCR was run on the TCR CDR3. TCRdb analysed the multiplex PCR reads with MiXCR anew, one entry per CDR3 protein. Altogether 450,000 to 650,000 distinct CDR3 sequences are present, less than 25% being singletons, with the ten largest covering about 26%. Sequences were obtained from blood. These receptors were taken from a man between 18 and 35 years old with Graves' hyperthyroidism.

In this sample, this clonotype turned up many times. The CDR3 DNA reads TGTGCCAGCAGTTCTACAGGATCCCAAGAGACCCAGTACTTC. Protein sequence: CASSSTGSQETQYF. The chain carries TRBV12-3 or TRBV12-4 and TRBJ2-5; TRBD1 is a possible D gene (5 bases). The CDR3 is 14 amino acids. V was pared by 4 bases and J by 1 base, with 10 bases between.

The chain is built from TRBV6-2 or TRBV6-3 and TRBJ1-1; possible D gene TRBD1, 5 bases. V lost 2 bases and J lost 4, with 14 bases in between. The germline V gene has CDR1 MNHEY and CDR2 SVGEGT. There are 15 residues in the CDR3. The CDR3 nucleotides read TGTGCCAGCAGTTACGGTTCAGGGTTGAGCACTGAAGCTTTCTTT. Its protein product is CASSYGSGLSTEAFF.

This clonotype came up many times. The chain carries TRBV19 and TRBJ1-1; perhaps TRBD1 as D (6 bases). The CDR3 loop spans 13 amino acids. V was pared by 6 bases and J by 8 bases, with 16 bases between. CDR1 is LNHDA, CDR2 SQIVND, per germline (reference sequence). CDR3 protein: CASSLRQAIEAFF. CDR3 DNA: TGTGCCAGTAGCTTGCGACAGGCAATCGAAGCTTTCTTT.

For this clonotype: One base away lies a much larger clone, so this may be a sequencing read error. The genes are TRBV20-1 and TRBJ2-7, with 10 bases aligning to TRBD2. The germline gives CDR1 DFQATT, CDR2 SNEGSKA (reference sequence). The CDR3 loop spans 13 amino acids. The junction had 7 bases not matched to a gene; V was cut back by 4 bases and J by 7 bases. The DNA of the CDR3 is TGCAGTGCTACCCTAATACTAGCGGGGGAGCAGTACTTC. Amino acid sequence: CSATLILAGEQYF.

The CDR3 nucleotides are TGTGCCAGCAGCCAGTACACGGGACAGCTGTCCAATCAGCCCCAGCATTTT. Amino acid sequence: CASSQYTGQLSNQPQHF. The chain links TRBV4-2 to TRBJ1-5; 7 bases align to TRBD1. Germline CDR1 and CDR2: LGHNA and YNFKEQ. The CDR3 is made up of 17 amino acids. J gave up 3 bases and V 3 bases, and 11 bases lay outside the gene matches.

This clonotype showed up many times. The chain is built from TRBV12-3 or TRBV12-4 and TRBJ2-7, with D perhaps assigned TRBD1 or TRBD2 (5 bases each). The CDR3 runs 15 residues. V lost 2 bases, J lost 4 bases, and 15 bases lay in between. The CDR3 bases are TGTGCCAGCAGTTTATCGGGGCTCGCGCTTTACGAGCAGTACTTC. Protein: CASSLSGLALYEQYF.

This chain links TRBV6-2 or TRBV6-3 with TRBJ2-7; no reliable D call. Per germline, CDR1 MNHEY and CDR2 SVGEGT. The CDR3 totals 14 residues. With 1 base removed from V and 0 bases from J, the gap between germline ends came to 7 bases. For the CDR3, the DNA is TGTGCCAGCAGTTACTGGAGTAGCTCCTACGAGCAGTACTTC. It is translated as CASSYWSSSYEQYF.

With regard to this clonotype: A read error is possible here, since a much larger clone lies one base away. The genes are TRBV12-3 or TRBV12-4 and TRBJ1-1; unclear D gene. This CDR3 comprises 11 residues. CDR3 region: CATSVYTEACF. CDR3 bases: TGTGCCACCTCGGTATACACTGAAGCTTGCTTT.

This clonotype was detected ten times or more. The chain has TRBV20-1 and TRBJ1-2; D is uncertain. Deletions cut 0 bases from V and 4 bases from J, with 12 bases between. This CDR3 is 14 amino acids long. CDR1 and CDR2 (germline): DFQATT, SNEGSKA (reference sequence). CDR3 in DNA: TGCAGTGCTAGAGATCTCGGAAGCAGCTATGGCTACACCTTC. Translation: CSARDLGSSYGYTF.

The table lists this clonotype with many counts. CDR3 residues: CASSAITGLGNTIYF. The CDR3 nucleotides are TGTGCCAGCAGCGCGATCACAGGGTTGGGAAACACCATATATTTT. The V gene is TRBV9, the J gene TRBJ1-3, with TRBD1 as a possible D gene (6 bases). Trimming removed 3 bases at V and 4 bases at J, with 14 bases between. Per the germline V gene, CDR1 is SGDLS and CDR2 is YYNGEE. The CDR3 covers 15 residues.

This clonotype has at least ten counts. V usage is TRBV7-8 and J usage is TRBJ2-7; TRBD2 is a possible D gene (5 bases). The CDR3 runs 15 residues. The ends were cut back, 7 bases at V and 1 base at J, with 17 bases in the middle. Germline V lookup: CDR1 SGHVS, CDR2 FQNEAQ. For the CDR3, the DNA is TGTGCCAGCACCACCATATTGGACTGGTCCTACGAGCAGTACTTC. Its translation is CASTTILDWSYEQYF.

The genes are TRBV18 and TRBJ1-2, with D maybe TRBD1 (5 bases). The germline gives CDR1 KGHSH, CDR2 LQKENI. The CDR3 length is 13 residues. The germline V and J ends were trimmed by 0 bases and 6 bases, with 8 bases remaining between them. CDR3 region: CASSPPGTNGYTF. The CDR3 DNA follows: TGTGCCAGCTCACCACCCGGGACTAATGGCTACACCTTC. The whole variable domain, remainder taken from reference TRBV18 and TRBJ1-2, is NAGVMQNPRHLVRRRGQEARLRCSPMKGHSHVYWYRQLPEEGLKFMVYLQKENIIDESGMPKERFSAEFPKEGPSILRIQQVVRGDSAAYFCASSPPGTNGYTFGSGTRLTVV.

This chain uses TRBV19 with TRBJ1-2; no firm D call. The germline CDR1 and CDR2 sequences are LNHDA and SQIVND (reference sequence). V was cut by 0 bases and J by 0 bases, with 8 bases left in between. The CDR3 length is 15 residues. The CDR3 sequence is CASSIELRANYGYTF. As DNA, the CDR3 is TGTGCCAGTAGTATAGAGCTAAGAGCTAACTATGGCTACACCTTC.

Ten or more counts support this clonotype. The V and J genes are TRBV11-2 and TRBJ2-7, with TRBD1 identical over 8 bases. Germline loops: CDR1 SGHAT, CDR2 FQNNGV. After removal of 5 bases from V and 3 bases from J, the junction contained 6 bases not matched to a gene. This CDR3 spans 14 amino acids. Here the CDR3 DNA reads TGTGCCAGCAGCATCGGACAGGGACGCTACGAGCAGTACTTC. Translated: CASSIGQGRYEQYF.

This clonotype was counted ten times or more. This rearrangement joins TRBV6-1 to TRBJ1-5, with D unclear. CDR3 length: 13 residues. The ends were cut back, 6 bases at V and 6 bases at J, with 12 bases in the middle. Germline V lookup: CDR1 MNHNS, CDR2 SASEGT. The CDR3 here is CASSPISSQPQHF. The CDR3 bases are TGTGCCAGCAGCCCTATATCAAGTCAGCCCCAGCATTTT.

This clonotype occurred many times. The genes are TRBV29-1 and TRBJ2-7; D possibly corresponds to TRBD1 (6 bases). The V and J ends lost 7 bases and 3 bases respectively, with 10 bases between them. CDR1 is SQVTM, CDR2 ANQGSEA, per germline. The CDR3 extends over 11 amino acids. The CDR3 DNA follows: TGCAGCGCCCGGACAGTCTACGAGCAGTACTTC. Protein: CSARTVYEQYF.

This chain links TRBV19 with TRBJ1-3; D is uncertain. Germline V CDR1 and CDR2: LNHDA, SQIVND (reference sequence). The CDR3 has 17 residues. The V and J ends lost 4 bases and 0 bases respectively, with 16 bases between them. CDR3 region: CASSTSRAGFSGNTIYF. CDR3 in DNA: TGTGCCAGTAGTACTTCGAGGGCCGGATTCTCTGGAAACACCATATATTTT.

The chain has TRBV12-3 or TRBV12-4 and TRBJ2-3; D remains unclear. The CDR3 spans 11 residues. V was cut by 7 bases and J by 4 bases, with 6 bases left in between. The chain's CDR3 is CASNLADTQYF. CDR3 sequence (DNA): TGTGCCAGCAATCTAGCAGATACGCAGTATTTT.

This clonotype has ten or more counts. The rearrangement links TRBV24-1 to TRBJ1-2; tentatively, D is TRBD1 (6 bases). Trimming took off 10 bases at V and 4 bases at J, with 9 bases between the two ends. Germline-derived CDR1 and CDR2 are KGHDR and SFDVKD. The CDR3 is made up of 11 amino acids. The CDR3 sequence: CATRDIYGYTF. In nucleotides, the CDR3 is TGTGCCACAAGGGACATCTATGGCTACACCTTC.

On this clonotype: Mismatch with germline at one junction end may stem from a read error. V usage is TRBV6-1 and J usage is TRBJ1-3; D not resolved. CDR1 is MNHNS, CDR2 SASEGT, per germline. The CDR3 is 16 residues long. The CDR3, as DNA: TGTGCCAGCAGTGAATTGGTCGAAAGCTCTGGAAACACCGTATATTTT. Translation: CASSELVESSGNTVYF.

CDR3 sequence reads: CASSFTLAGGPHEQYF. CDR3 coding DNA: TGTGCCAGCAGCTTTACACTAGCGGGAGGGCCACACGAGCAGTACTTC. This chain joins TRBV11-2 and TRBJ2-7; 13 bases line up with TRBD2. The germline gives CDR1 SGHAT, CDR2 FQNNGV. The CDR3 sequence is 16 residues long. V was clipped by 3 bases and J by 5 bases; unmatched bases: 7.

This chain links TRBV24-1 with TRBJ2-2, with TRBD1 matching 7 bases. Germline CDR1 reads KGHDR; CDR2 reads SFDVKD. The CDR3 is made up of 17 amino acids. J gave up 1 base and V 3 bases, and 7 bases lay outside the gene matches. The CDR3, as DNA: TGTGCCACCAGTGATCCCCCGGGGACAGTGAACACCGGGGAGCTGTTTTTT. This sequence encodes CATSDPPGTVNTGELFF.

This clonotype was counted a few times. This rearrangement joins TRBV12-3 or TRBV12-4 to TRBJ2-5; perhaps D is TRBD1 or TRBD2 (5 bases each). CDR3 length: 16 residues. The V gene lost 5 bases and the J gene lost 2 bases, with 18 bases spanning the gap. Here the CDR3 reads CASSPSPGRIQETQYF. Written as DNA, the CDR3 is TGTGCCAGCAGTCCTAGCCCGGGACGGATACAAGAGACCCAGTACTTC.

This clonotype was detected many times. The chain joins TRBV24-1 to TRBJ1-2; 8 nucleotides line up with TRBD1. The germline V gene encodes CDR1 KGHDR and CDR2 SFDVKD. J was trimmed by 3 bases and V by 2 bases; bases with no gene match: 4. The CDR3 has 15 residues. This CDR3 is CATSDSGGRDYGYTF. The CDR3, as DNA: TGTGCCACCAGTGATTCAGGGGGCAGAGACTATGGCTACACCTTC.

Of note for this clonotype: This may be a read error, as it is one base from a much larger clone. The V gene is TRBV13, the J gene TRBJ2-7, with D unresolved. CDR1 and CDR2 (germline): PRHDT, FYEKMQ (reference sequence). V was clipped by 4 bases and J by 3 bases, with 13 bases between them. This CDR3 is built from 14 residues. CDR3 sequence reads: CASSSLSYGYEQYF. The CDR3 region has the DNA TGTGCCAGCAGCTCCTTAAGTTATGGCTACGAGCAGTACTTC.

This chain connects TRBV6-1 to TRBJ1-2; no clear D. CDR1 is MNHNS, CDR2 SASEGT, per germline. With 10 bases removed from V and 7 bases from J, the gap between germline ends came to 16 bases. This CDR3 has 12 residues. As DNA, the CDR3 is TGTGCCACCCTGTCCGGGGTAGGTGGCTACACCTTC. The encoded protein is CATLSGVGGYTF.

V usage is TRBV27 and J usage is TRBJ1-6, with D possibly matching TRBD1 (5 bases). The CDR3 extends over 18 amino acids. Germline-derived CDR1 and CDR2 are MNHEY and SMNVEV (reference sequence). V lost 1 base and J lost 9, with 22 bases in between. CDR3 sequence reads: CASSLFGTERRAGSPLHF. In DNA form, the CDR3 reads TGTGCCAGCAGTTTATTTGGGACTGAGCGCCGTGCAGGTTCACCCCTCCACTTT.